The 13 T cell receptor beta chains given below trace back to one sample, sequenced in a study of blood T cell repertoires in COVID-19. Profiled with immunoSEQ multiplex PCR; TCRdb holds only in-frame clones, not every one. The sample yields tens of thousands of clones, around nine tenths seen once. Sequenced sample: peripheral blood. The receptor source for this set is a woman in her seventies with acute or convalescent COVID-19.

This clone was recorded only once. The CDR3 loop is CASSQGFGGLVFMNTEAFF. In nucleotides, the CDR3 is TGTGCCAGCAGCCAAGGTTTTGGGGGGTTAGTGTTCATGAACACTGAAGCTTTCTTT. The chain carries TRBV3-1 (or the pseudogene TRBV3-2) and TRBJ1-1; D might be TRBD1 (5 bases). Looked up from germline, CDR1 is LGHDT and CDR2 is YNNKEL (reference sequence). Trimming stripped 1 base from V and 0 bases from J, with 21 bases between. The CDR3 is 19 residues long.

CDR3 nucleotides: TGTGCCAGCGGGAGTTTCTACAATGAGCAGTTCTTC. As protein: CASGSFYNEQFF. This sequence joins TRBV3-1 (or the pseudogene TRBV3-2) and TRBJ2-1; possibly TRBD2 for D (5 bases). Germline CDR1 is LGHDT and CDR2 is YNNKEL (reference sequence). The CDR3 spans 12 residues. Trimming took off 8 bases at V and 3 bases at J, with 8 bases between the two ends.

This clone was seen more than once but under ten times. CDR3 coding DNA: TGTGCCAGCAAAACTCAGGGGGCTGGGGCCAACGTCCTGACTTTC. Residues: CASKTQGAGANVLTF. The genes are TRBV28 and TRBJ2-6; 7 nucleotides align to TRBD1. V gave up 7 bases and J gave up 2 bases; unmatched junction bases: 5. The CDR3 covers 15 residues. Germline-derived CDR1 and CDR2 are MDHEN and SYDVKM.

The genes are TRBV11-2 and TRBJ1-4, with TRBD1 as a possible D gene (5 bases). Germline V gene lookup returns CDR1 SGHAT and CDR2 FQNNGV. The CDR3 runs to 15 residues. The ends were cut back, 5 bases at V and 6 bases at J, with 16 bases in the middle. This chain's CDR3 is CASSVTDDGYEKLFF. CDR3 nucleotides: TGTGCCAGCAGCGTGACAGACGATGGGTATGAAAAACTGTTTTTT. Looking up the rest from reference TRBV11-2 and TRBJ1-4 gives the full variable domain: EAGVAQSPRYKIIEKRQSVAFWCNPISGHATLYWYQQILGQGPKLLIQFQNNGVVDDSQLPKDRFSAERLKGVDSTLKIQPAKLEDSAVYLCASSVTDDGYEKLFFGSGTQLSVL.

The chain recombines TRBV2 with TRBJ2-7; D is perhaps TRBD2 (6 bases). In germline, CDR1 is SNHLY, CDR2 FYNNEI. Trimming took off 6 bases at V and 0 bases at J, with 12 bases between the two ends. This CDR3 comprises 14 residues. Here the CDR3 reads CASRGWTTSYEQYF. The CDR3 DNA follows: TGTGCCAGCAGGGGGTGGACTACCTCCTACGAGCAGTACTTC.

The chain joins TRBV28 to TRBJ1-1, with a possible D match to TRBD1 (6 bases). Germline V lookup: CDR1 MDHEN, CDR2 SYDVKM. Trimming stripped 5 bases from V and 1 base from J, with 14 bases between. This CDR3 contains 15 residues. This chain's CDR3 is CASSPDRIKNTEAFF. For the CDR3, the DNA is TGTGCCAGCAGTCCGGACAGAATAAAGAACACTGAAGCTTTCTTT. Full variable domain (outside the CDR3, taken from reference TRBV28 and TRBJ1-1): DVKVTQSSRYLVKRTGEKVFLECVQDMDHENMFWYRQDPGLGLRLIYFSYDVKMKEKGDIPEGYSVSREKKERFSLILESASTNQTSMYLCASSPDRIKNTEAFFGQGTRLTVV.

About this clone: A read error may produce the germline difference seen at one junction end. This rearrangement joins TRBV7-7 to TRBJ2-7; 7 bases line up with TRBD2. This CDR3 has 13 residues. Germline loops: CDR1 SSHAT, CDR2 FNYEAQ (reference sequence). CDR3 coding DNA: TGTGCTAGCAGTCATGGGGGGGCCTACGAGCAGTACTTC. Translated, it gives CASSHGGAYEQYF.

Note on this clone: This same CDR3 is encoded by further DNA sequences in the sample. This chain connects TRBV30 to TRBJ1-4; no clear D. The germline V gene has CDR1 GTSNPN and CDR2 SVGIG (reference sequence). The CDR3 totals 12 residues. V lost 0 bases and J lost 7, with 6 bases in between. CDR3 in amino acids: CAWSVRGEKLFF. CDR3 in DNA: TGTGCCTGGAGTGTACGGGGTGAAAAACTGTTTTTT.

This chain joins TRBV7-9 and TRBJ1-2; TRBD1 agrees at 8 bases. CDR3 length: 13 residues. CDR1 SEHNR and CDR2 FQNEAQ come from the germline V gene (reference sequence). Germline trimming cut 5 bases from V and 8 bases from J; bases unmatched to any gene: 7. The CDR3 DNA is TGTGCCAGCAGCCTACAGGGGGAGCGGGGCTACACCTTC. It is translated as CASSLQGERGYTF.

The gene calls are TRBV11-2 and TRBJ2-3; 9 nucleotides line up with TRBD2. This CDR3 has 15 residues. Germline CDR1 is SGHAT and CDR2 is FQNNGV. The junction had 0 bases not matched to a gene; V was cut back by 2 bases and J by 0 bases. The CDR3 region is CASSLTSGSTDTQYF. CDR3 in DNA: TGTGCCAGCAGCTTAACTAGCGGGAGCACAGATACGCAGTATTTT. The variable domain in full, with the rest retrieved from reference TRBV11-2 and TRBJ2-3, is EAGVAQSPRYKIIEKRQSVAFWCNPISGHATLYWYQQILGQGPKLLIQFQNNGVVDDSQLPKDRFSAERLKGVDSTLKIQPAKLEDSAVYLCASSLTSGSTDTQYFGPGTRLTVL.

The chain employs TRBV5-1 and TRBJ1-2, with D unclear. The CDR3 runs to 16 residues. The V end lost 0 bases, the J end lost 0 bases, and 12 bases lay between the germline ends. Germline CDR1 reads SGHRS; CDR2 reads YFSETQ. CDR3 in amino acids: CASSLVGGSPNYGYTF. DNA of the CDR3: TGCGCCAGCAGCTTGGTTGGCGGATCCCCTAACTATGGCTACACCTTC. Full variable domain (outside the CDR3, taken from reference TRBV5-1 and TRBJ1-2): KAGVTQTPRYLIKTRGQQVTLSCSPISGHRSVSWYQQTPGQGLQFLFEYFSETQRNKGNFPGRFSGRQFSNSRSEMNVSTLELGDSALYLCASSLVGGSPNYGYTFGSGTRLTVV.

The chain has TRBV24-1 and TRBJ1-5; no clear D gene. Germline V lookup: CDR1 KGHDR, CDR2 SFDVKD. Trimming took off 7 bases at V and 4 bases at J, with 10 bases between the two ends. CDR3 length: 13 amino acids. In DNA, the CDR3 is TGTGCCACCAGCGAGGGAGGGAATCAGCCCCAGCATTTT. This codes for CATSEGGNQPQHF.

The genes are TRBV5-1 and TRBJ1-6; 10 bases match TRBD1. V was clipped by 2 bases and J by 9 bases; unmatched bases: 5. Germline-derived CDR1 and CDR2 are SGHRS and YFSETQ. The CDR3 has 15 residues. This chain's CDR3 is CASSFRDRGSSPLHF. CDR3 sequence (DNA): TGCGCCAGCAGCTTCCGGGACAGGGGTTCTTCACCCCTCCACTTT.